The clone carrying this T cell receptor beta chain was detected ten times or more. Antigen specificity is unknown. The CDR3 sequence is 16 residues long. Per the germline V gene, CDR1 is SGDLS and CDR2 is YYNGEE. Trimming removed 2 bases from V and 5 bases from J, with 18 bases in between. Samples came from axillary lymph nodes draining the breast cancer. TCRdb reanalysed the multiplex PCR reads using MiXCR and keeps one entry per CDR3 protein. This table holds approximately 210,000 distinct CDR3 sequences, around 34% found once. This entry comes from a study of breast tumors, draining lymph nodes, adjacent tissues. General study points: That most tumor T cells come from lymph nodes remained unproven. Tumor repertoires ranked between lymph nodes and nontumor tissue in diversity, with V and J gene preferences.

The clonotype comes from a female donor with breast cancer. Some clones in this sample may be carry-over from other donors' samples. The chain carries TRBV9 and TRBJ2-3; a weak D match, TRBD2 (6 bases). The sequencing input was axillary lymph node tissue. The CDR3, as DNA: TGTGCCAGCAGCGTTAAAATTGGCGGGGTAGGAGATACGCAGTATTTT. This translates into CASSVKIGGVGDTQYF.